This TCR beta chain derives from a study of regulatory T cells in long-lasting Graves disease. Notes on the study in general: Newly diagnosed Graves' patients exceeded persistent ones in TCR diversity.

In building TCR beta libraries, iRepertoire HTBI primers were used together with Arm-PCR of CDR3 regions. TCRdb called the multiplex PCR reads again in MiXCR, with one record for every CDR3 protein. The repertoire holds 420,000 or so distinct CDR3 sequences, with approximately 16% as singletons. The germline CDR1 and CDR2 sequences are SQVTM and ANQGSEA. J lost 3 bases, V lost 6 bases, and 13 bases had no gene match. The CDR3 totals 16 residues. The time point: newly diagnosed GD, antithyroid drugs for less than 3 months. RNA from PBMCs was the source of the TCR library. This clonotype was found many times. Its target is not known. This same sample was also taken into another study, of T cells in Graves' hyperthyroidism and ophthalmopathy. That work contributes: Clinical symptoms, serum thyroxine and TRAb, thyroid ultrasound and orbital computed tomography were used for the diagnoses. In blood, most of the thyroid clonotypes expanded above 0.001 were also present.

The rearrangement links TRBV29-1 to TRBJ2-3; 9 bases are a match to TRBD2. This specimen consisted of peripheral blood mononuclear cells (PBMCs), obtained at new diagnosis, from a patient treated with antithyroid drugs. This clonotype originated in a young woman with Graves disease. CDR3 in amino acids: CSVIPFRLAATDTQYF. The CDR3 bases are TGCAGCGTGATACCCTTTAGACTAGCGGCTACAGATACGCAGTATTTT.